The source of this T cell receptor (beta chain) is a study of blood T cell repertoires in COVID-19. About the research overall: T cells, B-cell-depleted T cells, or PBMCs supplied cDNA or gDNA.

Per the germline V gene, CDR1 is SGHRS and CDR2 is YFSETQ. V lost 0 bases to trimming and J lost 3 bases; unmatched junction nucleotides: 5. This CDR3 comprises 15 residues. Method: immunoSEQ multiplex PCR; TCRdb's copy keeps in-frame clones and lacks some. The sample has about 260,000 clones, approximately 90% seen once. Participants were placed into cohorts based on the clinical history they reported. Each exposed participant met a COVID-19 case in the 2 weeks preceding study entry. The sequenced sample was PBMCs or T cells enriched from blood (not recorded which). The TCR comes from a man aged 40-49 years who had been exposed to COVID-19. The V and J genes are TRBV5-1 and TRBJ1-2, with TRBD1 matching 7 bases. CDR3 sequence reads: CASSLDQGVDYGYTF. In nucleotides, the CDR3 is TGCGCCAGCAGCTTGGACCAGGGGGTAGACTATGGCTACACCTTC.